This TCR beta chain was documented in a study of blood T cell repertoires in COVID-19. Authors' data handling: From reference gene primer amplification, estimates of nucleated cell counts were derived. Method: immunoSEQ multiplex PCR; TCRdb's copy keeps in-frame clones and lacks some. The V and J calls and the clone size are those of that table, but D and trimming were determined from the DNA. The sample records 130,000 to 150,000 clones, roughly 83% being singletons. The origin of this receptor is a man aged 50-59 years who had recovered from COVID-19. The sequenced material came from PBMCs or T cells enriched from blood (not recorded which).

The CDR3 DNA reads TGCGCCAGCAGCCAAATTTTTCCGCCCCGGACAAAGAACACTGAAGCTTTCTTT. Its translation is CASSQIFPPRTKNTEAFF. This chain connects TRBV4-1 to TRBJ1-1; D possibly corresponds to TRBD1 (5 bases). Between the trimmed V and J ends, which lost 2 bases and 1 base, there was a span of 20 bases. CDR1 MGHRA and CDR2 YSYEKL come from the germline V gene. This CDR3 comprises 18 residues.